The 11 T cell receptor beta chains below come from one sample, sequenced in a study of beta chain features in type 1 diabetes. Sequencing targeted expressed TCRB transcripts, as all isolated RNA had been reverse transcribed. Clones were read by immunoSEQ multiplex PCR, and TCRdb kept only the in-frame ones, dropping some. The sample shows some 700,000 clones, roughly 13% of them seen only once. Their cognate antigens are unknown. Findings of the study overall: Shortening of TCRB CDR3s, moderate but significant, appeared in all four CD4+ subsets of Type 1 diabetes patients.

Sequenced input: naive CD4+ T cells from blood. All receptors come from a man between 18 and 29 years old with type 1 diabetes.

The gene calls are TRBV25-1 and TRBJ2-2; 7 nucleotides match TRBD1. Germline V gene data show CDR1 as MGHDK and CDR2 as SYGVNS. With 8 bases clipped from V and 2 bases from J, the junction kept 8 bases outside the gene matches. The length of the CDR3 is 15 residues. CDR3 protein: CASSQGRSNTGELFF. The CDR3 coding sequence is TGTGCCAGCTCACAGGGGCGATCCAACACCGGGGAGCTGTTTTTT.

This clone was counted between two and nine times. This chain links TRBV5-8 with TRBJ2-5; 8 positions agree with TRBD1. This CDR3 contains 16 residues. The V gene end was trimmed by 0 bases and the J gene end by 1 base; junction bases not matched to a gene: 5. Germline loops: CDR1 SGHTS, CDR2 YDEGEE. DNA of the CDR3: TGTGCCAGCAGCTTGGGCGCAGGGGGCACCCAAGAGACCCAGTACTTC. Its translation: CASSLGAGGTQETQYF.

The chain has TRBV6-6 and TRBJ1-6; D is perhaps TRBD1 (6 bases). Germline assignment: CDR1 MNHNY and CDR2 SVGAGI (reference sequence). V lost 6 bases and J 10 bases, leaving 16 bases between the germline ends. This CDR3 contains 14 residues. The CDR3 region is CASSLDRIGSPLHF. The CDR3, as DNA: TGTGCCAGCAGCCTCGACAGGATTGGATCACCCCTCCACTTT.

In its sample, this clone was seen a few times. The chain recombines TRBV30 with TRBJ2-5, with D possibly being TRBD2 (6 bases). Germline CDR1 reads GTSNPN; CDR2 reads SVGIG (reference sequence). CDR3 length: 14 amino acids. The V and J ends lost 2 bases and 4 bases respectively, with 14 bases between them. Here the CDR3 reads CAWSKGWGGETQYF. CDR3 DNA: TGTGCCTGGAGTAAGGGGTGGGGAGGAGAGACCCAGTACTTC.

The chain is built from TRBV30 and TRBJ2-3, with D possibly being TRBD2 (5 bases). Germline CDR1 reads GTSNPN; CDR2 reads SVGIG (reference sequence). Trimming removed 5 bases at V and 1 base at J, with 10 bases between. This CDR3 has 13 amino acids. The CDR3 DNA is TGTGCCTGGGCCTCCGGGGGCACAGATACGCAGTATTTT. This gives the protein CAWASGGTDTQYF. The entire variable domain, with the rest obtained from reference TRBV30 and TRBJ2-3, is as follows: SQTIHQWPATLVQPVGSPLSLECTVEGTSNPNLYWYRQAAGRGLQLLFYSVGIGQISSEVPQNLSASRPQDRQFILSSKKLLLSDSGFYLCAWASGGTDTQYFGPGTRLTVL.

The chain is built from TRBV19 and TRBJ2-7, with 9 positions matching TRBD2. V shed 5 bases and J 3 bases; nucleotides not matched to a gene: 8. Germline V gene data show CDR1 as LNHDA and CDR2 as SQIVND (reference sequence). The length of the CDR3 is 15 residues. In DNA, the CDR3 is TGTGCCAGTAGTCGTCTAGCGGGGAGTTTCTACGAGCAGTACTTC. It is translated as CASSRLAGSFYEQYF.

In this sample, this clone turned up a few times. The rearrangement uses TRBV7-2 and TRBJ2-7; D unclear. The germline gives CDR1 SGHTA, CDR2 FQGNSA. V was pared by 5 bases and J by 6 bases, with 14 bases between. The CDR3 runs 13 residues. The DNA of the CDR3 is TGTGCCAGCAGCGGGCCGAACTTAAGCGAGCAGTACTTC. Translated, it gives CASSGPNLSEQYF.

The table lists this clone with a few counts. The genes are TRBV14 and TRBJ2-3; perhaps TRBD2 as D (5 bases). CDR1 and CDR2 from the germline V gene are SGHDN and FVKESK. The CDR3 extends over 13 amino acids. The V end was cut by 6 bases, the J end by 2 bases, with 9 bases between. The CDR3 here is CASRRTPTDTQYF. The CDR3 coding sequence is TGTGCCAGCAGGCGGACTCCCACAGATACGCAGTATTTT.

This chain uses TRBV30 with TRBJ2-2; no reliable D call. Germline-derived CDR1 and CDR2 are GTSNPN and SVGIG (reference sequence). Trimming pared 1 base from V and 4 bases from J, leaving 7 bases between. There are 13 residues in the CDR3. In nucleotides, the CDR3 is TGTGCCTGGAGTGGTCGTCCCACCGGGGAGCTGTTTTTT. The encoded protein is CAWSGRPTGELFF.

The chain combines TRBV19 with TRBJ2-3, with 12 bases aligning to TRBD2. V lost 5 bases and J lost 6; bases outside the gene matches: 12. CDR1 LNHDA and CDR2 SQIVND come from the germline V gene (reference sequence). CDR3 length equals 17 residues. The CDR3 loop reads CASSPPGLAGLRDTQYF. The CDR3, as DNA: TGTGCCAGTAGTCCACCGGGACTAGCGGGCCTCCGGGATACGCAGTATTTT.

The sample holds a few counts of this clone. The rearrangement joins TRBV7-2 to TRBJ2-1; unclear D gene. The CDR3 is made up of 13 amino acids. Germline V gene data show CDR1 as SGHTA and CDR2 as FQGNSA. V lost 5 bases and J lost 6, with 11 bases in between. This chain's CDR3 is CASSLASLNEQFF. CDR3 DNA sequence: TGTGCCAGCAGCCTGGCCTCGCTCAATGAGCAGTTCTTC.